This T cell receptor beta chain comes out of a study of a mutant IDH1 vaccine in newly diagnosed glioma. Repertoires were generated with immunoSEQ multiplex PCR, while TCRdb's copy carries only in-frame clones and drops some. The profile shows nearly 35,000 clones, around 85% of them singletons. Notes on this clone: Its antigen is currently unknown.

The CDR3 is made up of 16 amino acids. V lost 4 bases, J lost 2 bases, and 9 bases stayed unmatched. Germline CDR1 SGHRS, CDR2 YFSETQ. The time point is: week 5, during vaccination. Each dose delivered 300 ug of mutant IDH1 20-mer peptide subcutaneously with imiquimod. New WHO grade 3 or 4 astrocytomas that were IDH1-mutant and ATRX-lost had been found in donors. This sequence originates from a man younger than 40 with glioma. The sample was PBMCs, taken from a glioma patient whose treatment included an IDH1 peptide vaccine. The rearrangement joins TRBV5-1 to TRBJ2-3, with 8 positions matching TRBD2. CDR3 sequence reads: CASSAITSGATDTQYF. Here the CDR3 DNA reads TGCGCCAGCAGCGCAATAACTAGCGGCGCCACAGATACGCAGTATTTT.